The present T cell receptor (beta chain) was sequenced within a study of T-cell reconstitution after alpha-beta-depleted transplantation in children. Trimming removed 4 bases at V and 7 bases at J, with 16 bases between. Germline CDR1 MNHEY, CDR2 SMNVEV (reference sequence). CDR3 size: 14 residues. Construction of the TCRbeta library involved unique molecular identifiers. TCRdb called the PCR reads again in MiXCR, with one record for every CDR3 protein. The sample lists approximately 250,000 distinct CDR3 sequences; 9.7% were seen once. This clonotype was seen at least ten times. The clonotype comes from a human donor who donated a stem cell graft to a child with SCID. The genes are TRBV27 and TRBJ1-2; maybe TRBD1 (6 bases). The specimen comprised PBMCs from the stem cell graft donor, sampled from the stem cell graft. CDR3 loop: CASSWTQGVGGYTF. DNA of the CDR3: TGTGCCAGCAGTTGGACACAGGGCGTCGGTGGCTACACCTTC.